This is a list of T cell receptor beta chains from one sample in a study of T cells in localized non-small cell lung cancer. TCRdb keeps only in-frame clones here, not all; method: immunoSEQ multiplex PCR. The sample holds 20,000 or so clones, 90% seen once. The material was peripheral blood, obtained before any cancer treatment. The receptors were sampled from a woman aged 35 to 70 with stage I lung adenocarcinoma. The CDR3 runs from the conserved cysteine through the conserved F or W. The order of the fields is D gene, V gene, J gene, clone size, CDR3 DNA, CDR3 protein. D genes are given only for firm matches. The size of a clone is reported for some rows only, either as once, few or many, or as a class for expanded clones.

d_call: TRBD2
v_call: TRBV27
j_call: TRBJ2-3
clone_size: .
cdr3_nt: TGTGCCAGCAGTCGGACTAGCGGTTCCCCAGATACGCAGTATTTT
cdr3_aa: CASSRTSGSPDTQYF

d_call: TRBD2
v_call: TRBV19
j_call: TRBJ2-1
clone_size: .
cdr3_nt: TGTGCCAGTAGTCCCCTCCGGGACTACTCCTACAATGAGCAGTTCTTC
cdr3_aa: CASSPLRDYSYNEQFF

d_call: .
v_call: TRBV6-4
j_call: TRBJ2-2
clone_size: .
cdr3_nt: TGTGCCAGCAGTGAGTACCCGGGACTGCCGAACACCGGGGAGCTGTTTTTT
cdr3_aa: CASSEYPGLPNTGELFF

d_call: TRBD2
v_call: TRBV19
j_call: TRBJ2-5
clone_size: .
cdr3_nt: TGTGCCAGTAGTATAGGGGGGGCTAGCGGGCTAGAGACCCAGTACTTC
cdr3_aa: CASSIGGASGLETQYF

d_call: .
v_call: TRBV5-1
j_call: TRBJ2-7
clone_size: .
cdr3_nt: TGCGCCAGCATGCTGGGACAAGGGTACGAGCAGTACTTC
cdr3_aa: CASMLGQGYEQYF

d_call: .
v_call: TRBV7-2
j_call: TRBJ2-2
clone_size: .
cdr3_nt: TGTGCCAGCAGCTTCGCGTTCACCGGGGAGCTGTTTTTT
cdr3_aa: CASSFAFTGELFF

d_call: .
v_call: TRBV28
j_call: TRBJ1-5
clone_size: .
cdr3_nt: TGTGCCAGCAGTTTGAGTGGTCAGCCCCAGCATTTT
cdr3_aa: CASSLSGQPQHF

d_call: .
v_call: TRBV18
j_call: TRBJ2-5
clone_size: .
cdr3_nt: TGTGCCAGCTCACTTTATGCAGGCCAAGAGACCCAGTACTTC
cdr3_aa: CASSLYAGQETQYF

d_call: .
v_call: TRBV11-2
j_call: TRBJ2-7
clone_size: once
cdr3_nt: TGTGCCAGCAGCTTAGGACTCCTGAACTCACTCGAGCAGTACTTC
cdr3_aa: CASSLGLLNSLEQYF

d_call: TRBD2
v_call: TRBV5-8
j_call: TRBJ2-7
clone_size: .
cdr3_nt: TGTGCCAGCAGCTCGGGGGGGTCCTACGAGCAGTACTTC
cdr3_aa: CASSSGGSYEQYF

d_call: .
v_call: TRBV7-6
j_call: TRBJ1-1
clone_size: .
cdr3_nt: TGTGCCAGCAGCTTACAGGGGTTCAACACTGAAGCTTTCTTT
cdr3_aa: CASSLQGFNTEAFF

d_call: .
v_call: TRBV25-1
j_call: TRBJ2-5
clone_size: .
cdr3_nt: TGTGCCAGCAGTGAAAAGACTCCATTACAGAGAGAAGAGACCCAGTACTTC
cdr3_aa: CASSEKTPLQREETQYF

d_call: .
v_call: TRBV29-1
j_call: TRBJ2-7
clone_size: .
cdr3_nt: TGCAGCGTTGTAAGGGACCACGAGCAGTACTTC
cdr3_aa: CSVVRDHEQYF

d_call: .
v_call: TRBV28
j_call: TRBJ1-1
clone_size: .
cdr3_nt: TGTGCCAGCAGTTTGTACACAGTTATGAACACTGAAGCTTTCTTT
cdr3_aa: CASSLYTVMNTEAFF

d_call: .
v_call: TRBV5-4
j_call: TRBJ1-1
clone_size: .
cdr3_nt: TGTGCCAGCAGCTTGGTATCGGAGAACACTGAAGCTTTCTTT
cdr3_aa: CASSLVSENTEAFF

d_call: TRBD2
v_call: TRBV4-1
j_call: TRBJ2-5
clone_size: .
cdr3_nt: TGCGCCAGCAGCCAAGCCGGGTTCCTTGTTGGCGGGAGCAGGAGCGAGACCCAGTACTTC
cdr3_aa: CASSQAGFLVGGSRSETQYF

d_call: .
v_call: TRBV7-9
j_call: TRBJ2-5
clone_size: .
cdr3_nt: TGTGCCAGCGCACTCAGTCGGGCCCAGTACTTC
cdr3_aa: CASALSRAQYF

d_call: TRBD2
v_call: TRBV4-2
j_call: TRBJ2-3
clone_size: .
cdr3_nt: TGTGCCAGCAGCAGGGGGACTAGCGGATACACAGATACGCAGTATTTT
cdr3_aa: CASSRGTSGYTDTQYF

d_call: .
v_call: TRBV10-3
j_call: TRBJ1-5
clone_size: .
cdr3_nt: TGTGCCATCAGTGAGTCGTATGGCAGGGACAATCAGCCCCAGCATTTT
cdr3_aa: CAISESYGRDNQPQHF

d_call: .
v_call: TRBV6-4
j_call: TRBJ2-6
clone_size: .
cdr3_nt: TGTGCCAGCAGTGAAGGTTTTCGTGACTCTGGGGCCAACGTCCTGACTTTC
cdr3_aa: CASSEGFRDSGANVLTF

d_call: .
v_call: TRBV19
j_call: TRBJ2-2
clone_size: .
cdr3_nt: TGTGCCAGTAGTATATGGGGACCCCGAACCACCGGGGAGCTGTTTTTT
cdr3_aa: CASSIWGPRTTGELFF

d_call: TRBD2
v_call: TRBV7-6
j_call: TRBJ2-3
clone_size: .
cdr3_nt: TGTGCCAGCAGCCCGCAGACTAGCGGGGCTAGCACAGATACGCAGTATTTT
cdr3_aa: CASSPQTSGASTDTQYF

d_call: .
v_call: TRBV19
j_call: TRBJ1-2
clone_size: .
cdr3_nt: TGTGCCAGTAGTATAGATCGAGGCTACACCTTC
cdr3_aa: CASSIDRGYTF

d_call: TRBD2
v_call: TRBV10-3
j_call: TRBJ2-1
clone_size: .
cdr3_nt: TGTGCCATCAGTGAGCTAGCGGGCGTATACAATGAGCAGTTCTTC
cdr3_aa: CAISELAGVYNEQFF

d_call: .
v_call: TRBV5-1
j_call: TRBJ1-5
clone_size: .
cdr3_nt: TGCGCCAGCAGCTTGCAGGGAGAAAAGCATCAGCCCCAGCATTTT
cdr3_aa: CASSLQGEKHQPQHF

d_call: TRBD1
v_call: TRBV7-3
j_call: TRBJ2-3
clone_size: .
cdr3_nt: TGTGCCAGCAGCCCCAAGGCCGGGACAGGACTTACGCAGTATTTT
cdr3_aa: CASSPKAGTGLTQYF

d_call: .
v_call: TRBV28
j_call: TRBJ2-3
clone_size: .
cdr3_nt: TGTGCCACCCACGCGGACGGGTCGACAGATACGCAGTATTTT
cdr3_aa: CATHADGSTDTQYF

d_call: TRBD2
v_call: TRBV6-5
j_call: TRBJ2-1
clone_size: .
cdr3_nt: TGTGCCAGCAGCCGACTAGCTGGGGGCAATGAGCAGTTCTTC
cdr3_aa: CASSRLAGGNEQFF

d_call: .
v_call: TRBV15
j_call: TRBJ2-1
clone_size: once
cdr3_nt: TGTGCCACCAGCAGACGACACTCCGTGGGGTACAATGAGCAGTTCTTC
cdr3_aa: CATSRRHSVGYNEQFF

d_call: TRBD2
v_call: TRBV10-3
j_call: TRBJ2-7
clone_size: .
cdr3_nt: TGTGCCATCAGTGGGGTGCGGGAGGGTAGCTCCTACGAGCAGTACTTC
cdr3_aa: CAISGVREGSSYEQYF

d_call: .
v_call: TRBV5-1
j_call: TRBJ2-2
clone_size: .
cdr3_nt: TGCGCCAGCAGCTTACGACCCAGTAACACCGGGGAGCTGTTTTTT
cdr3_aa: CASSLRPSNTGELFF

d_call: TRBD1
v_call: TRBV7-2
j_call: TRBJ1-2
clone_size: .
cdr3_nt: TGTGCCAGCAGTTCCGGGACAGAGGCTGGCTACACCTTC
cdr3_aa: CASSSGTEAGYTF

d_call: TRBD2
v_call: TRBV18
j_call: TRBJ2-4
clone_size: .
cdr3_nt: TGTGCCAGCTCACAGGGAGTAGCGGGAGTGGGCATTCAGTACTTC
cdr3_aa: CASSQGVAGVGIQYF

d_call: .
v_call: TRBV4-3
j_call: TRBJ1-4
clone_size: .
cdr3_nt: TGCGCCAGCAGCCCAGAAAGACAGGTCTATGAAAAACTGTTTTTT
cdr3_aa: CASSPERQVYEKLFF

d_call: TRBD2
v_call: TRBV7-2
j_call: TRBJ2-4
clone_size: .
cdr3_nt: TGTGCCAGCAGCCTGGAGGGACTAGCAGGTGCAAACATTCAGTACTTC
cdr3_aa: CASSLEGLAGANIQYF

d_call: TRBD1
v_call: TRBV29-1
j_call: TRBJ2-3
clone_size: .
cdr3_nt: TGCAGCGTGGGGACAGGGGTAGGCACAGATACGCAGTATTTT
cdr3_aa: CSVGTGVGTDTQYF